Sequencing of this T cell receptor beta chain was carried out in a study of patients and donors after allogeneic stem cell transplantation. This CDR3 comprises 14 residues. Germline assignment: CDR1 SGHTA and CDR2 FQGTGA. The V end lost 2 bases, the J end lost 9 bases, and 14 bases lay between the germline ends. TCRdb independently ran MiXCR on the RT-PCR reads; one entry per CDR3 protein. The data contain about 70,000 distinct CDR3 sequences, 26% of them singletons. The V gene is TRBV7-3, the J gene TRBJ2-1, with D possibly being TRBD1 (5 bases). What was sequenced was blood, either unsorted or a sorted T cell fraction (not recorded which). This sequence was found in a human donor who was either an allogeneic HSCT recipient or a stem cell or donor lymphocyte infusion donor (not recorded which). It is not recorded whose cells these are; they may come from a transplant donor. The CDR3 nucleotides read TGTGCCAGCAGCTTAGGGGCTGGAGTGGGTGAGCAGTTCTTC. Residues: CASSLGAGVGEQFF.